The 15 T cell receptor beta chains reported below all come from one sample, sequenced in a study of blood T cells in healthy people across ages. A second PCR of 7 to 11 cycles used a sample-barcoded 5' primer and a J-beta primer mix. A single record per CDR3 protein comes from TCRdb applying MiXCR to the 5' RACE reads. The sample lists about 760,000 distinct CDR3 sequences, 20% to 30% occurring once. The sample was also linked to a second study, of T cells of mothers and their children.

The sequenced material came from blood. The receptors come from a boy between 10 and 17 years old in good health.

This clonotype was recorded at least ten times. The chain joins TRBV4-1 to TRBJ2-5; 10 bases line up with TRBD2. CDR1 MGHRA and CDR2 YSYEKL come from the germline V gene. The CDR3 loop spans 16 amino acids. V gave up 3 bases and J gave up 4 bases; unmatched junction bases: 8. CDR3 bases: TGCGCCAGCAGCCACCCACCGGGACTAGCGTTAGAGACCCAGTACTTC. Translation: CASSHPPGLALETQYF.

This clonotype has just a few counts. The chain couples TRBV27 to TRBJ1-2, with 9 bases that match TRBD1. Germline assignment: CDR1 MNHEY and CDR2 SMNVEV (reference sequence). V shed 9 bases, J shed 6 bases, and the junction held 5 bases outside the gene matches. The CDR3 length is 12 residues. The CDR3 sequence is CASTTGGNGYTF. DNA of the CDR3: TGTGCCAGTACTACAGGGGGCAATGGCTACACCTTC.

This chain joins TRBV4-2 and TRBJ2-3; 12 nucleotides match TRBD2. Germline V gives CDR1 LGHNA, CDR2 YNFKEQ. The CDR3 contains 21 residues. V shed 0 bases and J 2 bases; nucleotides not matched to a gene: 15. The CDR3 coding sequence is TGTGCCAGCAGCCAAGACGTAAGACTAGCGGGAGAAAATCGGCCCACAGATACGCAGTATTTT. Its translation: CASSQDVRLAGENRPTDTQYF.

This clonotype appeared a few times. The gene calls are TRBV10-3 and TRBJ2-5, with D perhaps matching TRBD1 or TRBD2 (6 bases each). Germline V lookup: CDR1 ENHRY, CDR2 SYGVKD. Trimming shortened V by 3 bases and J by 2 bases, and 10 bases separated the two germline ends. The CDR3 extends over 14 amino acids. CDR3 DNA sequence: TGTGCCATCAGTGACTTAGGGGGGCAAGAGACCCAGTACTTC. As protein: CAISDLGGQETQYF.

Comment on this clonotype: A read error may account for a junction end that differs from germline. The chain's CDR3 is CASSQVLAGAGGEAYNEQFF. The CDR3 nucleotides are TGCGCCAGCAGCCAAGTACTAGCGGGAGCCGGTGGTGAGGCTTACAATGAACAGTTCTTC. The chain links TRBV4-1 to TRBJ2-1, with 11 bases aligning to TRBD2. CDR3 length: 20 residues. The V gene's germline CDR1 is MGHRA and CDR2 YSYEKL.

There are a few counts of this clonotype. This chain uses TRBV4-2 with TRBJ2-2; D uncertain. From germline, CDR1 is LGHNA and CDR2 YNFKEQ. V dropped 4 bases and J dropped 5 bases, with 23 bases sitting between them. The CDR3 contains 18 residues. Written as DNA, the CDR3 is TGTGCCAGCAGCCTCTACTTTTCTGGGCCCTTATGGACCGGGGAGCTGTTTTTT. Translation: CASSLYFSGPLWTGELFF.

The chain joins TRBV7-2 to TRBJ1-2; TRBD1 matches 9 bases. V gave up 5 bases and J gave up 4 bases; unmatched junction bases: 8. The CDR3 has 15 amino acids. Looked up from germline, CDR1 is SGHTA and CDR2 is FQGNSA. The CDR3 coding sequence is TGTGCCAGCAGCGGGGACAGGGATTACATCTATGGCTACACCTTC. It is translated as CASSGDRDYIYGYTF.

The chain carries TRBV11-2 and TRBJ2-2; D ambiguous. The germline V and J ends were trimmed by 2 bases and 3 bases, with 13 bases remaining between them. This CDR3 has 16 residues. In germline, CDR1 is SGHAT, CDR2 FQNNGV. The CDR3 loop reads CASSLSGRVDTGELFF. CDR3 coding DNA: TGTGCCAGCAGCTTATCGGGCCGGGTTGACACCGGGGAGCTGTTTTTT.

This clonotype was observed a few times. The chain employs TRBV4-1 and TRBJ2-7, with D unclear. Germline values: CDR1 MGHRA, CDR2 YSYEKL. This CDR3 comprises 14 residues. V shed 4 bases and J shed 0 bases, with 10 bases lying between them. The DNA for the CDR3 is TGCGCCAGCAGCCGAGAGATGAACTCCTACGAGCAGTACTTC. Its protein product is CASSREMNSYEQYF.

The chain is built from TRBV20-1 and TRBJ2-5; D is possibly TRBD1 or TRBD2 (5 bases each). The J call may be mistaken, given a closer DNA end match to TRBJ2-7. Germline CDR1 DFQATT, CDR2 SNEGSKA (reference sequence). This CDR3 is built from 14 residues. CDR3 nucleotide sequence: TGCAGTGCTAGTGATCTGGGACGGCTCTACGAGCAGTACTTC. This codes for CSASDLGRLYEQYF.

This clonotype was observed a few times. This sequence joins TRBV29-1 and TRBJ1-1; D gene ambiguous. The ends were cut back, 1 base at V and 0 bases at J, with 6 bases in the middle. This CDR3 region has 13 residues. In germline, CDR1 is SQVTM, CDR2 ANQGSEA. This CDR3 reads CSVEGGMNTEAFF. For the CDR3, the DNA is TGCAGCGTTGAAGGTGGAATGAACACTGAAGCTTTCTTT.

The J gene is TRBJ2-5, the V gene TRBV6-2 or TRBV6-3, with TRBD2 identical over 9 bases. The CDR3 is 17 residues long. Germline trimming cut 2 bases from V and 4 bases from J; bases unmatched to any gene: 11. CDR1 and CDR2 (germline): MNHEY, SVGEGT. The CDR3 DNA reads as TGTGCCAGCAGTTACCCGAAGAGTAGCGGGGGATTAGAGACCCAGTACTTC. This gives the protein CASSYPKSSGGLETQYF.

This chain joins TRBV21-1 and TRBJ2-1; TRBD1 is taken as the D call from the table, unchecked against the DNA. TRBV21-1 is a known pseudogene. CDR3 length: 15 amino acids. The CDR3 loop reads CASSKRGKYYNEQFF. Written as DNA, the CDR3 is TGTGCCAGCAGCAAAAGGGGGAAATACTACAATGAGCAGTTCTTC.

This chain connects TRBV29-1 to TRBJ2-5, with 11 positions matching TRBD1. The ends lost 3 bases at V and 7 bases at J; junction bases unmatched: 7. The germline gives CDR1 SQVTM, CDR2 ANQGSEA. The CDR3 is 14 residues long. The CDR3 reads CSVEDRGRWATQYF. The DNA of the CDR3 is TGCAGCGTTGAGGACAGGGGGCGGTGGGCGACCCAGTACTTC. The full variable domain, completed using reference TRBV29-1 and TRBJ2-5, is SAVISQKPSRDICQRGTSLTIQCQVDSQVTMMFWYRQQPGQSLTLIATANQGSEATYESGFVIDKFPISRPNLTFSTLTVSNMSPEDSSIYLCSVEDRGRWATQYFGPGTRLLVL.

This clonotype was detected only a few times. The rearrangement uses TRBV9 and TRBJ2-7; 7 nucleotides align to TRBD1. Germline CDR1 SGDLS, CDR2 YYNGEE. The V gene end was trimmed by 4 bases and the J gene end by 2 bases; junction bases not matched to a gene: 6. The CDR3 contains 14 residues. For the CDR3, the DNA is TGTGCCAGCAGCTCAGAGGGGACAGCCTACGAGCAGTACTTC. This gives the protein CASSSEGTAYEQYF. Full variable domain (missing parts from reference TRBV9 and TRBJ2-7): DSGVTQTPKHLITATGQRVTLRCSPRSGDLSVYWYQQSLDQGLQFLIQYYNGEERAKGNILERFSAQQFPDLHSELNLSSLELGDSALYFCASSSEGTAYEQYFGPGTRLTVT.